This passage covers 28 T cell receptor beta chains from one sample sequenced in a study of type 1 regulatory T cells. No cognate antigen is known for these TCRs. TCRdb processed the reads anew with MiXCR; each CDR3 protein has one entry. The sample lists tens of thousands of distinct CDR3 sequences; around 20% were seen once. Study results and caveats: Tr1 cells had a more restricted TCR repertoire than non-Tr1 cells.

Source material: cultured type 1 regulatory T (Tr1) cells, either the whole culture or a sorted fraction (not recorded which). Receptors were obtained from a human donor in good health.

This chain uses TRBV24-1 with TRBJ1-2; maybe TRBD1 (6 bases). Trimming took 7 bases from V and 6 from J, leaving 20 bases between them. CDR3 length: 15 amino acids. Germline V gene lookup returns CDR1 KGHDR and CDR2 SFDVKD. The CDR3 nucleotides read TGTGCCACCAGCCAAACCCCCGGGACAAATAATGGCTACACCTTC. As protein: CATSQTPGTNNGYTF.

The chain couples TRBV14 to TRBJ1-1, with D unclear. Deletions cut 7 bases from V and 4 bases from J, with 16 bases between. The CDR3 covers 14 residues. Per germline, CDR1 SGHDN and CDR2 FVKESK. Here the CDR3 DNA reads TGTGCCAGCACTGAACACCTCATGAGCACTGAAGCTTTCTTT. Translated, it gives CASTEHLMSTEAFF.

This clonotype has only a few counts. The V gene is TRBV20-1, the J gene TRBJ2-3; 9 positions agree with TRBD2. CDR3 size: 17 residues. The junction had 13 bases not matched to a gene; V was cut back by 2 bases and J by 4 bases. Germline CDR1 and CDR2: DFQATT and SNEGSKA (reference sequence). This chain's CDR3 is CSARLWGGSGSPDTQYF. The CDR3 region has the DNA TGCAGTGCTAGACTATGGGGTGGTAGCGGGAGTCCAGATACGCAGTATTTT.

This clonotype was seen more than once but under ten times. The chain employs TRBV6-2 or TRBV6-3 and TRBJ1-6; TRBD1 agrees at 8 bases. Germline trimming cut 7 bases from V and 9 bases from J; bases unmatched to any gene: 8. Per the germline V gene, CDR1 is MNHEY and CDR2 is SVGEGT. The CDR3 length is 14 residues. CDR3 protein: CASNPTGAASPLHF. The CDR3 nucleotides are TGTGCCAGCAACCCGACAGGGGCGGCTTCACCCCTCCACTTT.

There are a few counts of this clonotype. V usage is TRBV6-5 and J usage is TRBJ2-2; D gene uncertain. Trimming removed 11 bases at V and 5 bases at J, with 15 bases between. CDR1 is MNHEY, CDR2 SVGAGI, per germline. The CDR3 contains 13 residues. CDR3 in DNA: TGTGCCGTAGTACTCGCGGTGACCGGGGAGCTGTTTTTT. It translates to CAVVLAVTGELFF.

This chain links TRBV10-3 with TRBJ2-1, with D possibly being TRBD1 or TRBD2 (6 bases each). The CDR3 has 15 residues. V lost 4 bases to trimming and J lost 3 bases, with 13 bases between them. Germline CDR1 and CDR2: ENHRY and SYGVKD. The CDR3 loop is CAISGGGGDYNEQFF. CDR3 bases: TGTGCCATCAGTGGCGGAGGGGGAGACTACAATGAGCAGTTCTTC.

This clonotype was counted between two and nine times. CDR3 coding DNA: TGCAGTGCTACAGGGTCCGGCTACACCTTC. It is translated as CSATGSGYTF. The V gene is TRBV20-1, the J gene TRBJ1-2; TRBD1 is a possible D gene (5 bases). This CDR3 is 10 amino acids long. The V end was cut by 4 bases, the J end by 8 bases, with 8 bases between. Germline-derived CDR1 and CDR2 are DFQATT and SNEGSKA (reference sequence).

The chain combines TRBV27 with TRBJ1-1; D unclear. Germline lookup yields CDR1 MNHEY and CDR2 SMNVEV (reference sequence). V lost 0 bases, J lost 11 bases, and 16 bases lay in between. The CDR3 totals 14 residues. CDR3 residues: CASSLSFYGSRAFF. DNA of the CDR3: TGTGCCAGCAGTTTATCGTTCTATGGATCGAGGGCTTTCTTT.

Written as DNA, the CDR3 is TGCAGTGCTACTCTATTTGGGGGGGGGAGCTATGAGCAGTTCTTC. Translated: CSATLFGGGSYEQFF. The V call is TRBV20-1, the J call TRBJ2-1; 7 bases agree with TRBD2. Germline values: CDR1 DFQATT, CDR2 SNEGSKA (reference sequence). The V segment lost 4 bases and the J segment 8 bases; nucleotides outside the gene matches: 14. The CDR3 has 15 residues.

The rearrangement joins TRBV3-1 to TRBJ2-5; D is uncertain. From germline, CDR1 is LGHDT and CDR2 YNNKEL (reference sequence). CDR3 length: 13 amino acids. V lost 2 bases and J lost 7, with 11 bases in between. The CDR3 region is CASSQSGGGTQYF. The DNA for the CDR3 is TGTGCCAGCAGCCAATCAGGTGGTGGGACCCAGTACTTC.

The gene calls are TRBV20-1 and TRBJ1-2, with a weak D call TRBD1 (6 bases). This CDR3 is 14 amino acids long. CDR1 is DFQATT, CDR2 SNEGSKA, per germline (reference sequence). V dropped 3 bases and J dropped 0 bases, with 11 bases sitting between them. The CDR3 region is CSASITGTNYGYTF. The DNA of the CDR3 is TGCAGTGCTAGTATTACAGGGACTAACTATGGCTACACCTTC.

This clonotype came up a few times. The genes are TRBV7-2 and TRBJ1-2, with TRBD1 as a possible D gene (6 bases). V gave up 4 bases and J gave up 3 bases, with 18 bases separating them. This CDR3 region has 16 residues. From germline, CDR1 is SGHTA and CDR2 FQGNSA. The CDR3, as DNA: TGTGCCAGCAGCTCCCCAATGTTTGGGGGCCACTATGGCTACACCTTC. It is translated as CASSSPMFGGHYGYTF. Full variable domain (rest looked up from reference TRBV7-2 and TRBJ1-2): GAGVSQSPSNKVTEKGKDVELRCDPISGHTALYWYRQSLGQGLEFLIYFQGNSAPDKSGLPSDRFSAERTGGSVSTLTIQRTQQEDSAVYLCASSSPMFGGHYGYTFGSGTRLTVV.

The sample holds a few counts of this clonotype. The chain carries TRBV20-1 and TRBJ2-1, with D maybe TRBD1 (6 bases). This CDR3 has 12 amino acids. Germline V gene lookup returns CDR1 DFQATT and CDR2 SNEGSKA (reference sequence). V was clipped by 1 base and J by 7 bases, with 8 bases between them. CDR3 in amino acids: CSARVRGNEQFF. CDR3 bases: TGCAGTGCTAGAGTGAGGGGGAATGAGCAGTTCTTC.

V and J are TRBV7-3 and TRBJ2-1; either TRBD1 or TRBD2 may fit D (6 bases each). CDR1 SGHTA and CDR2 FQGTGA come from the germline V gene. CDR3 length equals 15 residues. The V and J ends lost 1 base and 3 bases respectively, with 10 bases between them. The DNA for the CDR3 is TGTGCCAGCAGCTTAAACGGAGGGGGCTACAATGAGCAGTTCTTC. Encoded protein: CASSLNGGGYNEQFF.

The gene calls are TRBV3-1 and TRBJ2-1, with D perhaps being TRBD1 or TRBD2 (6 bases each). The CDR3 consists of 12 residues. The germline V gene encodes CDR1 LGHDT and CDR2 YNNKEL (reference sequence). Trimming cost V 5 bases and J 15 bases, with 17 bases left between them. CDR3 nucleotide sequence: TGTGCCAGCAGCTCGACGGGGGCGAAACGGTTCTTC. Protein product: CASSSTGAKRFF.

This clonotype has more than one count but fewer than ten. The CDR3 end shows no conserved phenylalanine or tryptophan, and so a read error is likely. This chain joins TRBV10-3 and TRBJ2-7; the D is unclear. The CDR3 has 13 residues. Germline CDR1 ENHRY, CDR2 SYGVKD. V was pared by 0 bases and J by 5 bases, with 8 bases between. The CDR3 here is CAISESLQDEQYS. Here the CDR3 DNA reads TGTGCCATCAGTGAGTCGTTGCAGGACGAGCAGTACTCC.

As for this clonotype: The conserved phenylalanine or tryptophan is not found at the CDR3 terminus, so this likely reflects a read error. This chain uses TRBV6-5 with TRBJ1-2, with 7 bases lining up with TRBD1. The CDR3 sequence is 14 residues long. Germline V gene lookup returns CDR1 MNHEY and CDR2 SVGAGI. CDR3 nucleotides: TGTACCAGCAGCTCACTAGGGACAGTCTATGGCTACACCCTC. Translated: CTSSSLGTVYGYTL.

This chain joins TRBV30 and TRBJ1-5; maybe TRBD1 (5 bases). This CDR3 spans 13 amino acids. Deletions cut 2 bases from V and 1 base from J, with 6 bases between. Germline CDR1 GTSNPN, CDR2 SVGIG (reference sequence). The CDR3 bases are TGTGCCTGGAGTTCAGGGAGCAATCAGCCCCAGCATTTT. This gives the protein CAWSSGSNQPQHF.

This clonotype has more than one count but fewer than ten. The rearrangement uses TRBV6-5 and TRBJ2-1, with 10 bases identical to TRBD2. J lost 6 bases, V lost 8 bases, and 4 bases had no gene match. Germline CDR1 reads MNHEY; CDR2 reads SVGAGI. This CDR3 is 13 amino acids long. CDR3 amino acids: CASSGLAANEQFF. The CDR3 nucleotides are TGTGCCAGCTCCGGACTAGCGGCCAATGAGCAGTTCTTC.

J is TRBJ2-3 and V is TRBV7-3, with 7 bases matching TRBD2. This CDR3 comprises 13 residues. Germline values: CDR1 SGHTA, CDR2 FQGTGA. With 11 bases clipped from V and 1 base from J, the junction kept 6 bases outside the gene matches. Written as DNA, the CDR3 is TGTGCCGGCAAGCTAGCGGGCACAGATACGCAGTATTTT. Protein product: CAGKLAGTDTQYF. Variable domain in full (rest from reference TRBV7-3 and TRBJ2-3): GAGVSQTPSNKVTEKGKYVELRCDPISGHTALYWYRQSLGQGPEFLIYFQGTGAADDSGLPNDRFFAVRPEGSVSTLKIQRTERGDSAVYLCAGKLAGTDTQYFGPGTRLTVL.

In its sample, this clonotype was seen a few times. The chain carries TRBV12-3 or TRBV12-4 and TRBJ2-2; 7 nucleotides agree with TRBD2. With 4 bases clipped from V and 0 bases from J, the junction kept 5 bases outside the gene matches. The CDR3 extends over 16 amino acids. CDR3 amino acids: CASSSKAGSNTGELFF. DNA of the CDR3: TGTGCCAGCAGTTCCAAAGCGGGATCGAACACCGGGGAGCTGTTTTTT.

This clonotype has only a few counts. V and J are TRBV20-1 and TRBJ1-5; a possible D gene is TRBD1 (6 bases). V was cut by 1 base and J by 3 bases, with 7 bases left in between. CDR3 length: 13 residues. Germline lookup yields CDR1 DFQATT and CDR2 SNEGSKA (reference sequence). The CDR3: CSARGQDNQPQHF. DNA of the CDR3: TGCAGTGCTAGAGGACAGGACAATCAGCCCCAGCATTTT.

This clonotype was seen only a few times. The chain joins TRBV4-2 to TRBJ2-1; TRBD1 aligns across 7 bases. V lost 0 bases, J lost 9 bases, and 8 bases stayed unmatched. From germline, CDR1 is LGHNA and CDR2 YNFKEQ. The CDR3 runs 15 residues. The CDR3 spells CASSQERGLLREQFF. The CDR3 DNA sequence: TGTGCCAGCAGCCAAGAAAGGGGGCTACTTCGTGAGCAGTTCTTC.

This sequence joins TRBV7-8 and TRBJ2-3, with D possibly matching TRBD2 (5 bases). Germline values: CDR1 SGHVS, CDR2 FQNEAQ. The CDR3 extends over 17 amino acids. Trimming took off 1 base at V and 3 bases at J, with 17 bases between the two ends. The CDR3 sequence is CASSLGRRLAVTDTQYF. In DNA form, the CDR3 reads TGTGCCAGCAGCTTAGGGCGACGTCTAGCAGTGACAGATACGCAGTATTTT.

The J gene is TRBJ2-5, the V gene TRBV5-1; no reliable D call. V was shortened by 0 bases and J by 5 bases, with 8 bases between the two germline ends. CDR1 SGHRS and CDR2 YFSETQ come from the germline V gene. CDR3 length equals 13 residues. CDR3 region: CASSLVVGETQYF. The CDR3 DNA is TGCGCCAGCAGCTTGGTGGTTGGGGAGACCCAGTACTTC.

The CDR3 DNA reads as TGTGCCAGCAGCTTAGGGAAGTCGGGGATATCTCCCCTCCACTTT. It translates to CASSLGKSGISPLHF. The chain carries TRBV7-2 and TRBJ1-6; no definite D call. CDR3 length: 15 residues. Germline V gene sequence: CDR1 SGHTA, CDR2 FQGNSA. Trimming left V 1 base short and J 13 bases short, with 17 bases between.

This clonotype was picked up a small number of times. The chain recombines TRBV7-9 with TRBJ1-6; D is possibly TRBD1 (5 bases). Germline CDR1 SEHNR, CDR2 FQNEAQ (reference sequence). This CDR3 region has 17 residues. V dropped 1 base and J dropped 5 bases, with 15 bases sitting between them. Written as DNA, the CDR3 is TGTGCCAGCAGCTTAGTACGAGGGACTCGGGATAATTCACCCCTCCACTTT. Translation: CASSLVRGTRDNSPLHF. Full variable domain (outside the CDR3, taken from reference TRBV7-9 and TRBJ1-6): DTGVSQNPRHKITKRGQNVTFRCDPISEHNRLYWYRQTLGQGPEFLTYFQNEAQLEKSRLLSDRFSAERPKGSFSTLEIQRTEQGDSAMYLCASSLVRGTRDNSPLHFGNGTRLTVT.

This clonotype came up a few times. The rearrangement joins TRBV30 to TRBJ2-3, with unresolved D. Per the germline V gene, CDR1 is GTSNPN and CDR2 is SVGIG (reference sequence). V was trimmed by 6 bases and J by 4 bases, leaving 8 bases between them. This CDR3 comprises 11 residues. The CDR3, as DNA: TGTGCCTGCTGGGTTCCAGATACGCAGTATTTT. Its translation is CACWVPDTQYF.